This TCR beta chain comes out of a study of T cell responses to AZD1222 COVID-19 vaccine. General study points: There were mostly white British donors and more females than males, and clonal diversity was possibly underestimated. Baseline seropositives among AZD1222 recipients totaled only five or six.

The data were produced by immunoSEQ multiplex PCR, yet TCRdb's version contains in-frame clones alone and is incomplete. The sample lists about 150,000 clones, roughly nine tenths occurring once. Details on this clone: Antigen specificity is unknown.

The length of the CDR3 is 16 residues. V was pared by 3 bases and J by 8 bases, with 22 bases between. Per the germline V gene, CDR1 is DFQATT and CDR2 is SNEGSKA (reference sequence). The material was peripheral blood, obtained on day 0 of AZD1222 vaccination. V usage is TRBV20-1 and J usage is TRBJ1-4; D ambiguous. The TCR sequence derives from an adult in good health. The CDR3 DNA reads TGCAGTGCTAGTGTCGGTGCTAGGGCGTTGGGAGAAAAACTGTTTTTT. Amino acid sequence: CSASVGARALGEKLFF.